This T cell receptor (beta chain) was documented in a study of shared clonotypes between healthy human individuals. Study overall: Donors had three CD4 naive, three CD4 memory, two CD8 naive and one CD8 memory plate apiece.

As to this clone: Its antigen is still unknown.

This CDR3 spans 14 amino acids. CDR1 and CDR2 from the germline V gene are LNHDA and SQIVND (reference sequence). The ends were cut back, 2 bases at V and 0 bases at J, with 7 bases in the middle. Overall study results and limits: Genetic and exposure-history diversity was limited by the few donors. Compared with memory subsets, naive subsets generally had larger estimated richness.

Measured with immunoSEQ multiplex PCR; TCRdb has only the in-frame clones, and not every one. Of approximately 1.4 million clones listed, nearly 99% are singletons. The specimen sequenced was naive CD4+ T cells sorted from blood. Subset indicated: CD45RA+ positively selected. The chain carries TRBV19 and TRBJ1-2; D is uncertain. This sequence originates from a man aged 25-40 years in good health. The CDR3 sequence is CASSITAANYGYTF. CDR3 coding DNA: TGTGCCAGTAGTATAACGGCCGCTAACTATGGCTACACCTTC.